This T cell receptor beta chain was obtained from a study of blood T cell repertoires in COVID-19. Across the study: There were acute and convalescent COVID-19 samples, and they came from the United States, Italy and Spain.

The CDR3 is 14 residues long. The ends were cut back, 1 base at V and 8 bases at J, with 11 bases in the middle. From germline, CDR1 is SGHVS and CDR2 FQNEAQ. As originally analysed: The assay estimated nucleated cells by amplifying reference gene primers. This table comes from immunoSEQ multiplex PCR, and its TCRdb copy is limited to in-frame clones, with some not included. The DNA gave D and trimming, while V, J and clone size come from that table. The repertoire holds around 30,000 clones, with more than 70% as singletons. V gene TRBV7-8 combines with J gene TRBJ2-2; D is uncertain. This clonotype was obtained from a human donor in a cohort sampled during active COVID-19. Sequenced sample: peripheral blood. CDR3 sequence (DNA): TGTGCCAGCAGCTTAGGACACCGGATAGGGGAGCTGTTTTTT. Protein: CASSLGHRIGELFF.